These T cell receptor beta chains were read from a single sample in a study of T cells expressing NK-cell markers. Reprocessing the 5' RACE reads, TCRdb reports a single entry for every CDR3 protein and omits DNA. This sample's table reports approximately 170,000 distinct CDR3 sequences. Sequenced: blood T cells: a sorted CD56 or NKG2C T cell subset, CD4+ or CD8+ T cells, or bulk PBMC T cells (not recorded which). The receptors were gathered from a man aged 18-70 years in good health. Both conserved end residues are part of each CDR3.

V	J	CDR3
TRBV12-2	TRBJ1-4	CASRLGWGATNEKLFF
TRBV28	TRBJ2-4	CASSPDPGQPNIQYF
TRBV7-2	TRBJ2-2	CASSFGGAGELFF
TRBV19	TRBJ2-2	CASSSEFTTGELFF
TRBV5-1	TRBJ2-3	CASQGDGTDTQYF
TRBV5-1	TRBJ1-1	CASSVTGTGGTEAFF
TRBV18	TRBJ2-5	CASNIAGTQETQYF
TRBV6-1	TRBJ2-2	CASRPYSNTGELFF
TRBV9	TRBJ2-1	CASSETWTRNNEQFF
TRBV27	TRBJ1-2	CASRAAGNYGYTF
TRBV28	TRBJ1-6	CASSLQGIAPLHF
TRBV29-1	TRBJ2-1	CSAKVMMEQFF
TRBV7-9	TRBJ2-1	CASSLPLGNEQFF
TRBV2	TRBJ1-1	CASSEAGRNEAFF
TRBV2	TRBJ2-2	CASRTPGLATNTGELFF
TRBV9	TRBJ2-7	CASSPTASGGYEQYF
TRBV5-1	TRBJ2-1	CASSLAETSWSEQFF
TRBV28	TRBJ1-1	CASSFTGMNTEAFF
TRBV5-6	TRBJ2-7	CASSLFMGKTDF
TRBV3-1	TRBJ2-7	CASSQALPGEGLGFYEQYF
TRBV24-1	TRBJ2-2	CATSGSLNTGELFF
TRBV29-1	TRBJ2-3	CSVSLAGVADTQYF
TRBV6-2/TRBV6-3	TRBJ2-7	CASSYSYGLSYEQYF
TRBV14	TRBJ1-2	CASSRAHRVGYYGYTF
TRBV9	TRBJ2-1	CASSPLRGEQFF
TRBV7-2	TRBJ1-6	CAVGGQSSYNSPLHF
TRBV13	TRBJ2-7	CASSFGVLSYEQYF
TRBV13	TRBJ2-3	CASSSTYGVTDTQYF
TRBV7-6	TRBJ2-2	CASRPKTGALGELFF
TRBV4-1	TRBJ2-7	CASSQDPRGDYEQYF
TRBV12-3/TRBV12-4	TRBJ2-3	CASSWVGAGTSDTQYF